This TCR beta chain is from a study of T cells in Graves' hyperthyroidism and ophthalmopathy. Overall study findings and caveats: Patients with ophthalmopathy were separated from those with stable hyperthyroidism by a 13 V-J model.

What was amplified from RNA transcripts were TCR beta CDR3 regions. Using the HTBI primer set, a first-round RT-PCR was run on the TCR CDR3. A single record per CDR3 protein comes from TCRdb applying MiXCR to the multiplex PCR reads. The sample lists about 700,000 distinct CDR3 sequences; roughly 15% were seen once. This CDR3 comprises 13 residues. The trim removed 6 bases at V and 13 bases at J, leaving 12 bases unmatched. The germline gives CDR1 SEHNR, CDR2 FQNEAQ (reference sequence). Concerning this clonotype itself: What it binds is not known.

Sample: blood. The sequence was obtained from a woman aged 18-30 years with Graves' hyperthyroidism. The V and J genes are TRBV7-9 and TRBJ1-2; 9 bases match TRBD1. CDR3 sequence reads: CASRARQGVVLTF. The CDR3 DNA follows: TGTGCCAGCAGGGCGAGACAGGGGGTCGTCCTCACCTTC.